Listed here are 31 T cell receptor beta chains from one sample, sequenced in a study of blood T cell repertoires in COVID-19. Generated by immunoSEQ multiplex PCR, the TCRdb table keeps only in-frame clones and is missing some. This sample has 35,000 to 45,000 clones, with roughly 85% found just once. Sequenced: peripheral blood. The receptors were sampled from a man aged 35 to 55 with active COVID-19.

The chain couples TRBV7-3 to TRBJ2-7, with TRBD2 identical over 9 bases. Germline CDR1 is SGHTA and CDR2 is FQGTGA. The CDR3 totals 17 residues. J lost 3 bases, V lost 1 base, and 10 bases had no gene match. The CDR3 bases are TGTGCCAGCAGCTTAATAGCGGCGGGAGGGATAGACTACGAGCAGTACTTC. Translated: CASSLIAAGGIDYEQYF.

The gene calls are TRBV30 and TRBJ1-5; D is perhaps TRBD1 (6 bases). Trimming shortened V by 2 bases and J by 6 bases, and 17 bases separated the two germline ends. The CDR3 covers 15 residues. In germline, CDR1 is GTSNPN, CDR2 SVGIG (reference sequence). CDR3 protein: CAWSPQGLRAQPQHF. In DNA, the CDR3 is TGTGCCTGGAGTCCACAGGGTCTTCGGGCTCAGCCCCAGCATTTT.

In this sample, this clone turned up once. The V and J genes are TRBV5-1 and TRBJ1-5, with D unclear. Germline CDR1 is SGHRS and CDR2 is YFSETQ. CDR3 length: 13 residues. V gave up 2 bases and J gave up 6 bases, with 9 bases separating them. CDR3 sequence (DNA): TGCGCCAGCAGCTTCCGGAGCGGTCAGCCCCAGCATTTT. This gives the protein CASSFRSGQPQHF.

This clone came up a few times. The J gene is TRBJ1-1, the V gene TRBV4-1; unclear D gene. This CDR3 has 14 amino acids. The V end was cut by 0 bases, the J end by 5 bases, with 10 bases between. From germline, CDR1 is MGHRA and CDR2 YSYEKL. CDR3 sequence: CASSQDRRLTEAFF. The CDR3 nucleotides are TGCGCCAGCAGCCAAGATCGGAGACTGACTGAAGCTTTCTTT.

This clone was seen once. J is TRBJ1-3 and V is TRBV6-1; TRBD1 might be the D (5 bases). The germline V gene encodes CDR1 MNHNS and CDR2 SASEGT. V lost 4 bases and J lost 2, with 15 bases in between. The CDR3 is made up of 16 amino acids. Here the CDR3 DNA reads TGTGCCAGCAGTGGGGACGGGGGGGTCCCTGGAAACACCATATATTTT. This translates into CASSGDGGVPGNTIYF.

The CDR3 DNA follows: TGTGCCAGCAGCTTGGGAGGTGACCTATCCTACGAGCAGTACTTC. As protein: CASSLGGDLSYEQYF. The V gene is TRBV5-4, the J gene TRBJ2-7; D remains ambiguous. With 0 bases removed from V and 1 base from J, the gap between germline ends came to 11 bases. In germline, CDR1 is SGHNT, CDR2 YYREEE (reference sequence). This CDR3 comprises 15 residues. Filled out from reference TRBV5-4 and TRBJ2-7, the complete variable domain reads ETGVTQSPTHLIKTRGQQVTLRCSSQSGHNTVSWYQQALGQGPQFIFQYYREEENGRGNFPPRFSGLQFPNYSSELNVNALELDDSALYLCASSLGGDLSYEQYFGPGTRLTVT.

The chain uses TRBV30 and TRBJ1-5, with D possibly TRBD1 on 5 matching bases. This CDR3 has 12 residues. In germline, CDR1 is GTSNPN, CDR2 SVGIG (reference sequence). With 5 bases removed from V and 8 bases from J, the gap between germline ends came to 13 bases. The CDR3: CAWDQGGKPQHF. Here the CDR3 DNA reads TGTGCCTGGGATCAGGGAGGTAAGCCCCAGCATTTT.

The chain uses TRBV6-6 and TRBJ2-7, with 8 bases lining up with TRBD1. The CDR3 extends over 16 amino acids. Germline CDR1 reads MNHNY; CDR2 reads SVGAGI (reference sequence). Germline trimming cut 0 bases from V and 7 bases from J; bases unmatched to any gene: 11. The CDR3 loop reads CASSYSIIRGPGEQYF. CDR3 DNA sequence: TGTGCCAGCAGTTACTCGATCATCAGGGGGCCTGGGGAGCAGTACTTC.

The chain employs TRBV10-3 and TRBJ2-5, with D possibly being TRBD2 (5 bases). CDR1 is ENHRY, CDR2 SYGVKD, per germline. The length of the CDR3 is 13 residues. The V and J ends lost 6 bases and 5 bases respectively, with 13 bases between them. The CDR3 reads CAIRGGGAETQYF. CDR3 nucleotides: TGTGCCATCAGAGGCGGAGGAGCGGAGACCCAGTACTTC.

The chain recombines TRBV19 with TRBJ1-2; 7 nucleotides align to TRBD1. With V trimmed by 4 bases and J by 4 bases, 6 bases remained unmatched. Germline values: CDR1 LNHDA, CDR2 SQIVND (reference sequence). The CDR3 is 14 residues long. CDR3 loop: CASSTSRGSYGYTF. The CDR3 nucleotides read TGTGCCAGTAGTACCAGCAGGGGGTCCTATGGCTACACCTTC. Together with reference TRBV19 and TRBJ1-2, the CDR3 gives the full variable domain: DGGITQSPKYLFRKEGQNVTLSCEQNLNHDAMYWYRQDPGQGLRLIYYSQIVNDFQKGDIAEGYSVSREKKESFPLTVTSAQKNPTAFYLCASSTSRGSYGYTFGSGTRLTVV.

The V call is TRBV13, the J call TRBJ1-1; possibly TRBD1 for D (5 bases). Between the trimmed V and J ends, which lost 6 bases and 4 bases, there was a span of 12 bases. This CDR3 contains 13 residues. Germline CDR1 is PRHDT and CDR2 is FYEKMQ (reference sequence). CDR3 sequence (DNA): TGTGCCAGCAGTCCGGGCCAGGGCACTGAAGCTTTCTTT. Protein product: CASSPGQGTEAFF. The whole variable domain, remainder taken from reference TRBV13 and TRBJ1-1, is AAGVIQSPRHLIKEKRETATLKCYPIPRHDTVYWYQQGPGQDPQFLISFYEKMQSDKGSIPDRFSAQQFSDYHSELNMSSLELGDSALYFCASSPGQGTEAFFGQGTRLTVV.

V usage is TRBV2 and J usage is TRBJ1-1, with D tentatively TRBD1 (6 bases). This CDR3 is built from 12 residues. The ends were cut back, 6 bases at V and 11 bases at J, with 16 bases in the middle. Per germline, CDR1 SNHLY and CDR2 FYNNEI. The CDR3 spells CASSGIYQGAFF. For the CDR3, the DNA is TGTGCCAGCAGCGGTATATATCAGGGGGCTTTCTTT.

The chain links TRBV19 to TRBJ1-1; D is perhaps TRBD1 (6 bases). Germline CDR1 is LNHDA and CDR2 is SQIVND (reference sequence). With 4 bases removed from V and 0 bases from J, the gap between germline ends came to 15 bases. The CDR3 runs to 16 residues. CDR3 in DNA: TGTGCCAGTAGTAGACAGGTGCGACAAATGAACACTGAAGCTTTCTTT. Amino acids: CASSRQVRQMNTEAFF. The variable domain in full, with the rest retrieved from reference TRBV19 and TRBJ1-1, is DGGITQSPKYLFRKEGQNVTLSCEQNLNHDAMYWYRQDPGQGLRLIYYSQIVNDFQKGDIAEGYSVSREKKESFPLTVTSAQKNPTAFYLCASSRQVRQMNTEAFFGQGTRLTVV.

The chain recombines TRBV5-6 with TRBJ1-2; D call uncertain. The germline gives CDR1 SGHDT, CDR2 YYEEEE. The CDR3 runs 16 residues. V lost 2 bases and J lost 0, with 14 bases in between. The CDR3 DNA reads as TGTGCCAGCAGCTTTGGGTCCGGGAGTCCTAACTATGGCTACACCTTC. Its translation is CASSFGSGSPNYGYTF.

The chain links TRBV11-2 to TRBJ2-7; TRBD1 is a possible D gene (6 bases). Germline loops: CDR1 SGHAT, CDR2 FQNNGV. The CDR3 spans 15 residues. Trimming left V 5 bases short and J 7 bases short, with 21 bases between. The CDR3 loop reads CASSDRRLTTGEQYF. CDR3 coding DNA: TGTGCCAGCAGCGACAGGAGGCTAACTACGGGGGAGCAGTACTTC. The full variable domain, completed using reference TRBV11-2 and TRBJ2-7, is EAGVAQSPRYKIIEKRQSVAFWCNPISGHATLYWYQQILGQGPKLLIQFQNNGVVDDSQLPKDRFSAERLKGVDSTLKIQPAKLEDSAVYLCASSDRRLTTGEQYFGPGTRLTVT.

The rearrangement joins TRBV28 to TRBJ2-7, with D perhaps matching TRBD1 (5 bases). The CDR3 extends over 14 amino acids. The V end was cut by 1 base, the J end by 2 bases, with 9 bases between. In germline, CDR1 is MDHEN, CDR2 SYDVKM. The CDR3 sequence is CASSLYRSTYEQYF. In nucleotides, the CDR3 is TGTGCCAGCAGTTTATACAGGTCTACCTACGAGCAGTACTTC.

A single count supports this clone. The rearrangement joins TRBV27 to TRBJ1-2, with D perhaps TRBD1 (5 bases). The CDR3 contains 15 residues. CDR1 is MNHEY, CDR2 SMNVEV, per germline (reference sequence). The ends were cut back, 5 bases at V and 4 bases at J, with 17 bases in the middle. The CDR3 nucleotides are TGTGCCAGCAGTCTTACGACAGACCCCCCCTATGGCTACACCTTC. This translates into CASSLTTDPPYGYTF.

The chain employs TRBV4-1 and TRBJ1-1; 10 bases align to TRBD1. This CDR3 spans 15 amino acids. CDR1 and CDR2 (germline): MGHRA, YSYEKL. V was pared by 1 base and J by 5 bases, with 4 bases of the junction left unmatched. The CDR3 region is CASSQGQGAGTEAFF. The CDR3 nucleotides read TGCGCCAGCAGCCAAGGACAGGGGGCAGGGACTGAAGCTTTCTTT.

The chain carries TRBV27 and TRBJ2-1, with 10 positions matching TRBD2. Germline V gene sequence: CDR1 MNHEY, CDR2 SMNVEV (reference sequence). V dropped 5 bases and J dropped 8; count of bases not matched to a gene: 9. The CDR3 extends over 15 amino acids. The CDR3: CASSQAGGPRDEQFF. The CDR3 DNA follows: TGTGCCAGCAGTCAAGCGGGAGGGCCTAGGGATGAGCAGTTCTTC.

CDR3 region: CASTQTSGREGSYNEQFF. The CDR3 coding sequence is TGTGCCAGCACCCAGACTAGCGGGAGAGAAGGCTCCTACAATGAGCAGTTCTTC. V usage is TRBV28 and J usage is TRBJ2-1; 12 nucleotides match TRBD2. With V trimmed by 7 bases and J by 0 bases, 10 bases remained unmatched. Germline-derived CDR1 and CDR2 are MDHEN and SYDVKM. This CDR3 is 18 amino acids long.

The rearrangement links TRBV20-1 to TRBJ2-7, with 9 bases matching TRBD1. The CDR3 length is 11 residues. CDR1 is DFQATT, CDR2 SNEGSKA, per germline (reference sequence). In DNA, the CDR3 is TGCGGGGGGCGACAGGGGGACGAGCAGTACTTC. This translates into CGGRQGDEQYF.

The genes are TRBV24-1 and TRBJ2-1; D not certain. Germline V gene data show CDR1 as KGHDR and CDR2 as SFDVKD. The CDR3 is 15 residues long. Trimming left V 3 bases short and J 2 bases short, with 10 bases between. Here the CDR3 reads CATSDARITYNEQFF. CDR3 sequence (DNA): TGTGCCACCAGTGATGCCAGGATCACCTACAATGAGCAGTTCTTC.

This clone was detected once. The CDR3 nucleotides read TGTGCCAGCAGCGAGGGACAGAACACTGAAGCTTTCTTT. It codes for CASSEGQNTEAFF. The chain has TRBV9 and TRBJ1-1; tentatively, D is TRBD1 (6 bases). With 3 bases removed from V and 1 base from J, the gap between germline ends came to 7 bases. CDR1 and CDR2 from the germline V gene are SGDLS and YYNGEE. This CDR3 comprises 13 residues.

The CDR3 spells CASSPEHATSPKGLAGYEQYF. The CDR3 region has the DNA TGTGCCAGCAGTCCCGAACATGCGACGTCTCCAAAAGGACTAGCAGGTTACGAGCAGTACTTC. The chain carries TRBV6-6 and TRBJ2-7, with 8 bases matching TRBD2. Germline CDR1 MNHNY, CDR2 SVGAGI (reference sequence). CDR3 size: 21 residues. V lost 5 bases to trimming and J lost 4 bases; unmatched junction nucleotides: 28.

The V and J genes are TRBV19 and TRBJ1-1; 9 nucleotides line up with TRBD1. The CDR3 contains 15 residues. V lost 6 bases and J lost 1; bases outside the gene matches: 6. Germline CDR1 is LNHDA and CDR2 is SQIVND (reference sequence). CDR3 region: CASSRPGQGNTEAFF. In DNA form, the CDR3 reads TGTGCCAGTAGCCGACCGGGACAGGGGAACACTGAAGCTTTCTTT.

The CDR3 loop reads CSASGLASYEQYF. In nucleotides, the CDR3 is TGCAGTGCTAGTGGGCTAGCTAGCTACGAGCAGTACTTC. The chain links TRBV20-1 to TRBJ2-7, with a tentative D call TRBD2 (5 bases). This CDR3 is built from 13 residues. V was trimmed by 3 bases and J by 3 bases, leaving 12 bases between them. CDR1 is DFQATT, CDR2 SNEGSKA, per germline (reference sequence).

This chain links TRBV7-2 with TRBJ1-5, with D possibly TRBD1 on 5 matching bases. The V end was cut by 2 bases, the J end by 2 bases, with 16 bases between. CDR1 and CDR2 from the germline V gene are SGHTA and FQGNSA. This CDR3 has 17 residues. The DNA for the CDR3 is TGTGCCAGCAGCTTAATGATCGGGGGAGAGGGCAATCAGCCCCAGCATTTT. The encoded protein is CASSLMIGGEGNQPQHF.

CDR3 sequence reads: CASSLGMGWNTEAFF. CDR3 DNA: TGCGCCAGCAGCTTGGGTATGGGCTGGAACACTGAAGCTTTCTTT. The V and J genes are TRBV5-1 and TRBJ1-1; D unclear. Germline V gives CDR1 SGHRS, CDR2 YFSETQ. V shed 0 bases and J shed 1 base, with 10 bases lying between them. CDR3 length: 15 amino acids.

This chain links TRBV3-1 (or the pseudogene TRBV3-2) with TRBJ2-3; D not resolved. The germline CDR1 and CDR2 sequences are LGHDT and YNNKEL (reference sequence). CDR3 length: 11 residues. The ends were cut back, 3 bases at V and 5 bases at J, with 3 bases in the middle. In nucleotides, the CDR3 is TGTGCCAGCAGCCACGTAGATACGCAGTATTTT. It specifies CASSHVDTQYF.

The J gene is TRBJ1-1, the V gene TRBV16; weak D call: TRBD1 (6 bases). V lost 4 bases and J 0 bases, leaving 12 bases between the germline ends. This CDR3 region has 15 residues. Per germline, CDR1 KGHSY and CDR2 FQNENV. Here the CDR3 DNA reads TGTGCCAGCAGCCTAGCGACAGGTATGAACACTGAAGCTTTCTTT. Its translation: CASSLATGMNTEAFF.

The chain couples TRBV6-5 to TRBJ2-2, with a weak D call TRBD1 (6 bases). The CDR3 is 15 amino acids. Trimming removed 0 bases at V and 4 bases at J, with 9 bases between. From germline, CDR1 is MNHEY and CDR2 SVGAGI. CDR3 nucleotides: TGTGCCAGCAGTTACTCTACAGGGCCCACCGGGGAGCTGTTTTTT. It is translated as CASSYSTGPTGELFF.